A single sample is the source of the 14 T cell receptor beta chains below, sequenced in a study of T cell responses to AZD1222 COVID-19 vaccine. The data were produced by immunoSEQ multiplex PCR, yet TCRdb's version contains in-frame clones alone and is incomplete. The sample shows fewer than 150,000 clones, 85% to 90% of them seen only once. Sequences were derived from peripheral blood, sampled 28 days after the second AZD1222 dose. The source is an adult who received the AZD1222 COVID-19 vaccine.

The chain links TRBV5-1 to TRBJ1-2; D possibly corresponds to TRBD1 (6 bases). Germline V CDR1 and CDR2: SGHRS, YFSETQ. Deletions cut 1 base from V and 4 bases from J, with 8 bases between. The CDR3 extends over 13 amino acids. CDR3: CASSLTGPYGYTF. In nucleotides, the CDR3 is TGCGCCAGCAGCTTGACAGGGCCCTATGGCTACACCTTC.

This clone showed up just once. The chain employs TRBV10-1 and TRBJ2-7; no reliable D call. This CDR3 region has 11 residues. Germline V gives CDR1 WNHNN, CDR2 SYGVQD (reference sequence). V lost 4 bases, J lost 5 bases, and 6 bases lay in between. The CDR3 loop reads CASSGGNEQYF. Here the CDR3 DNA reads TGCGCCAGCAGTGGTGGGAACGAGCAGTACTTC.

The rearrangement uses TRBV20-1 and TRBJ1-6; D remains unclear. Trimming removed 3 bases at V and 0 bases at J, with 6 bases between. The germline CDR1 and CDR2 sequences are DFQATT and SNEGSKA (reference sequence). The CDR3 is 14 residues long. This CDR3 is CSASANSYNSPLHF. CDR3 bases: TGCAGTGCTAGTGCAAACTCCTATAATTCACCCCTCCACTTT.

This clone has a single count. The V gene is TRBV5-1, the J gene TRBJ2-3; 12 bases map to TRBD2. CDR1 SGHRS and CDR2 YFSETQ come from the germline V gene. V shed 3 bases and J 1 base; nucleotides not matched to a gene: 3. The CDR3 consists of 16 residues. The DNA for the CDR3 is TGCGCCAGCAGCTATCTAGCGGGAGGGGGCACAGATACGCAGTATTTT. It yields the protein CASSYLAGGGTDTQYF.

V is TRBV15 and J is TRBJ2-3, with D unresolved. Germline values: CDR1 LNHNV, CDR2 YYDKDF (reference sequence). Trimming took off 5 bases at V and 1 base at J, with 16 bases between the two ends. CDR3 length equals 16 residues. CDR3 region: CATSETKGWGTDTQYF. CDR3 sequence (DNA): TGTGCCACCAGCGAGACCAAGGGCTGGGGCACAGATACGCAGTATTTT.

The chain recombines TRBV9 with TRBJ2-6; 9 positions match TRBD2. The length of the CDR3 is 16 residues. V gave up 7 bases and J gave up 0 bases; unmatched junction bases: 5. CDR1 is SGDLS and CDR2 is YYNGEE in the germline V gene. CDR3 loop: CASGDSGGSGANVLTF. Written as DNA, the CDR3 is TGTGCCAGCGGGGATAGCGGGGGCTCTGGGGCCAACGTCCTGACTTTC.

CDR3 bases: TGTGCCAGCTCACCACCGACAGGGCCTTTAGGGGGCTACACCTTC. Translating gives CASSPPTGPLGGYTF. The chain links TRBV18 to TRBJ1-2, with TRBD1 matching over 7 bases. CDR1 and CDR2 from the germline V gene are KGHSH and LQKENI. The CDR3 contains 15 residues. Unmatched junction bases numbered 9, after V lost 0 bases and J lost 8 bases.

The rearrangement uses TRBV29-1 and TRBJ2-7; TRBD2 agrees at 7 bases. The V gene end was trimmed by 2 bases and the J gene end by 2 bases; junction bases not matched to a gene: 6. The CDR3 sequence is 14 residues long. Germline loops: CDR1 SQVTM, CDR2 ANQGSEA. Here the CDR3 reads CSVESTGGTYEQYF. The DNA of the CDR3 is TGCAGCGTTGAATCAACGGGAGGAACCTACGAGCAGTACTTC.

V is TRBV5-1 and J is TRBJ2-7, with 8 bases fitting TRBD2. CDR3 length: 13 amino acids. V was clipped by 5 bases and J by 4 bases; unmatched bases: 5. The V gene's germline CDR1 is SGHRS and CDR2 YFSETQ. The CDR3 sequence is CASRFSGEYEQYF. As DNA, the CDR3 is TGCGCCAGCAGATTTAGCGGGGAATACGAGCAGTACTTC.

As to this clone: The same CDR3 arises from other DNA sequences in this sample as well. The chain couples TRBV5-6 to TRBJ1-3; D gene uncertain. Trimming pared 4 bases from V and 0 bases from J, leaving 2 bases between. There are 12 residues in the CDR3. The germline gives CDR1 SGHDT, CDR2 YYEEEE. CDR3 protein: CASSLSGNTIYF. DNA for the CDR3: TGTGCCAGCAGCCTCTCTGGAAACACCATATATTTT.

V gene TRBV28 combines with J gene TRBJ2-7, with 11 bases matching TRBD2. The CDR3 covers 17 residues. The V gene's germline CDR1 is MDHEN and CDR2 SYDVKM. V dropped 1 base and J dropped 0; count of bases not matched to a gene: 5. The DNA for the CDR3 is TGTGCCAGCAGTTTATCTACGCTAGCGGGGGGCTCCTACGAGCAGTACTTC. It encodes CASSLSTLAGGSYEQYF.

The chain is built from TRBV4-1 and TRBJ1-2, with a weak D call TRBD1 (6 bases). Germline V gene lookup returns CDR1 MGHRA and CDR2 YSYEKL. The V gene lost 1 base and the J gene lost 3 bases, with 9 bases spanning the gap. This CDR3 region has 14 residues. CDR3 nucleotides: TGCGCCAGCAGCCAAGCGACAGGATACTATGGCTACACCTTC. Its translation: CASSQATGYYGYTF.

This chain links TRBV11-2 with TRBJ2-5, with 7 bases identical to TRBD1. Germline-derived CDR1 and CDR2 are SGHAT and FQNNGV. J gave up 2 bases and V 5 bases, and 11 bases lay outside the gene matches. This CDR3 has 16 residues. As DNA, the CDR3 is TGTGCCAGCAGCCCCGGACGGGCAGGGGGTCAAGAGACCCAGTACTTC. Residues: CASSPGRAGGQETQYF.

The chain uses TRBV5-8 and TRBJ2-7; no clear D gene. This CDR3 is 14 amino acids long. Germline CDR1 reads SGHTS; CDR2 reads YDEGEE. V was pared by 1 base and J by 0 bases, with 8 bases between. The CDR3 bases are TGTGCCAGCAGCTTGAATAGGTTCTCCTACGAGCAGTACTTC. Its protein is CASSLNRFSYEQYF. Full variable domain (outside the CDR3, taken from reference TRBV5-8 and TRBJ2-7): EAGVTQSPTHLIKTRGQQATLRCSPISGHTSVYWYQQALGLGLQFLLWYDEGEERNRGNFPPRFSGRQFPNYSSELNVNALELEDSALYLCASSLNRFSYEQYFGPGTRLTVT.